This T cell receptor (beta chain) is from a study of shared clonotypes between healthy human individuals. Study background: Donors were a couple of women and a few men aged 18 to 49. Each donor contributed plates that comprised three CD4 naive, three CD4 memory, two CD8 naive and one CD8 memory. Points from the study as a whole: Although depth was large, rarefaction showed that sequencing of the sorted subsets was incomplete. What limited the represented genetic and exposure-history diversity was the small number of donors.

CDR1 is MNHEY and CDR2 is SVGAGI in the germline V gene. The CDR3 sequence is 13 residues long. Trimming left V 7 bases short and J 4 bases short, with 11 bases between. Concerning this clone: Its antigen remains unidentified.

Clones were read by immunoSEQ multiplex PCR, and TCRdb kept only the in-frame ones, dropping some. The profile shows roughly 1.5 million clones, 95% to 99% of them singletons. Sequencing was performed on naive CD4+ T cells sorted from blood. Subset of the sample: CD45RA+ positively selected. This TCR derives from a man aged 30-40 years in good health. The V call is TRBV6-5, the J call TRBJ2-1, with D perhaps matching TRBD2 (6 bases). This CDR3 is CASKAGLYNEQFF. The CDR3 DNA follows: TGTGCCAGCAAGGCGGGGTTATACAATGAGCAGTTCTTC.